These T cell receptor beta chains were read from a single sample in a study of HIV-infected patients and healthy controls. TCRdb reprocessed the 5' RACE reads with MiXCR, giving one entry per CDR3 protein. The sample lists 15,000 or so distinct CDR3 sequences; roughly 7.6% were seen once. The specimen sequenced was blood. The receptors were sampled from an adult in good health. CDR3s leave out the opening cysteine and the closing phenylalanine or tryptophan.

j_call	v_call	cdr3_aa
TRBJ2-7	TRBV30	AWSRLAVYEQY
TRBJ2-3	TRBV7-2	ASSTPGLMGTDTQY
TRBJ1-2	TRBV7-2	ASSPDRGMGYGYT
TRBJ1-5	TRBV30	AGGQGKNQPQH
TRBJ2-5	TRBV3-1	ASSQDPARQETQY
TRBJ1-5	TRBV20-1	SASMGTGGRSSNQPQH
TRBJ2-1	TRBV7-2	ASSTVTEQF
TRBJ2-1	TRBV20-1	SVGLAGKNYEKC
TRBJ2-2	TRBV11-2	ASKLGAGGNTGELF
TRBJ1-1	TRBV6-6	ASRALRGLGYTEAF
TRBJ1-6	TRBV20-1	SASTDGGYNSPLH
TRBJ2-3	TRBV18	ASSAGGDTQY
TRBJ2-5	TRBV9	ASSVGQSETQY
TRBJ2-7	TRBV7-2	ASSLAGLGEQY
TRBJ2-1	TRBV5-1	ASSGTTSGVRDEQF
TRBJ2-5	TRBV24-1	ATSHLSASGQETQY
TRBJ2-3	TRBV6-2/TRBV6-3	ASCPWATVLDTQY
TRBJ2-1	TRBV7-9	ASSLWGDSWQF
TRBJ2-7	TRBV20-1	RARKAVTYEQY
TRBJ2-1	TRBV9	ASTQRAGVSYNEQF
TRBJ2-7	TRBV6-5	ASSYLNGEQY
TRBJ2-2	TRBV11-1	ASGRAVTGELF
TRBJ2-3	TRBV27	ASSLWSLQQSTDTQY
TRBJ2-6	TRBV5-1	ASTLGQGGGANVLT
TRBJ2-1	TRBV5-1	ASSGLANNEQF
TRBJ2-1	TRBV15	ATSSNGDRAGGSYNEQF
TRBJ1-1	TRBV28	ASTNSWGSSTEAF
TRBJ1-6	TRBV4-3	ASSHSHRQGVKNSPLH
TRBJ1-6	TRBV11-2	ASSLAGQNNSPLH
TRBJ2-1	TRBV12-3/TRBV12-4	ASSLSGSHNEQF
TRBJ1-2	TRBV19	ASSAPPQGFDGYT
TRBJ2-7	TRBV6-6	ASSTGFYEQY
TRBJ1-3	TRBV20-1	SARDTSGRGNTIY
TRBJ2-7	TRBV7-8	ASSFPLGHPSYEQY
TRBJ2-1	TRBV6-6	ARPGLRRQF
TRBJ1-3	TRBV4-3	ASSQDGTGGSGNTIY
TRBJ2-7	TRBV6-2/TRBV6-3	ASSKTGQRYEQY
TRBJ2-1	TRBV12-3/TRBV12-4	ASSLFRYNEQF
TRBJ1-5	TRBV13	ASSLQGQPQH
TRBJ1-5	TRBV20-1	SARDQLDLEGQPQH
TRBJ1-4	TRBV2	ASSERETLSNEKLF
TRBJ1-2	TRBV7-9	ASLEGGTNYGYT
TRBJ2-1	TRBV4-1	ASSRLLPVDKNEQF
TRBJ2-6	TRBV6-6	ASSMTASGANVLT
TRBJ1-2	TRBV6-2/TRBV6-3	ASTFNTVANYGYT
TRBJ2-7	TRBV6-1	ASSGAGGPYEQY
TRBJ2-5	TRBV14	ASSQWNQETQY
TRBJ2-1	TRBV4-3	ASSQDLAGYNEQF
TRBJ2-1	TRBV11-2	ASSLSLVWGRGNEQF
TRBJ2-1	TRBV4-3	ASSHATSGSDEQF
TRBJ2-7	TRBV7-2	ASSPTSGTIYEQY